The 28 T cell receptor beta chains below all came from one sample that was sequenced in a study of T cell clones after liver transplantation. Libraries were prepared by immunoSEQ multiplex PCR; TCRdb keeps only in-frame clonotypes and omits some of them. The sample lists 98,000 or so clones, roughly four fifths occurring once. The sequencing used CD4+ T cells from blood, collected before liver transplant. These receptors came from a human donor who received a liver transplant.

This clone showed up just once. The chain recombines TRBV9 with TRBJ2-3; D is uncertain. The CDR3 has 16 amino acids. Per germline, CDR1 SGDLS and CDR2 YYNGEE. Trimming cost V 0 bases and J 2 bases, with 13 bases left between them. The CDR3 protein is CASSVAVSVFTDTQYF. The CDR3, as DNA: TGTGCCAGCAGCGTAGCGGTCAGCGTATTCACAGATACGCAGTATTTT.

This chain links TRBV5-1 with TRBJ2-3; TRBD2 is a possible D gene (5 bases). V lost 0 bases and J lost 2, with 7 bases in between. The germline CDR1 and CDR2 sequences are SGHRS and YFSETQ. This CDR3 contains 14 residues. CDR3 DNA: TGCGCCAGCAGCTTGGGCGACTACACAGATACGCAGTATTTT. Translated, it gives CASSLGDYTDTQYF.

The genes are TRBV5-6 and TRBJ1-3; no reliable D call. This CDR3 contains 13 residues. Trimming stripped 1 base from V and 8 bases from J, with 10 bases between. Germline CDR1 and CDR2: SGHDT and YYEEEE. CDR3: CASSLTPAYTIYF. In DNA, the CDR3 is TGTGCCAGCAGCTTGACCCCCGCATACACCATATATTTT.

The gene calls are TRBV19 and TRBJ1-5; TRBD1 is a possible D gene (6 bases). The CDR3 is made up of 16 amino acids. CDR1 and CDR2 (germline): LNHDA, SQIVND (reference sequence). Trimming took 0 bases from V and 4 from J, leaving 13 bases between them. In DNA, the CDR3 is TGTGCCAGTAGTATAGACCAGGGGAATGGGAATCAGCCCCAGCATTTT. As protein: CASSIDQGNGNQPQHF. Variable domain in full (rest from reference TRBV19 and TRBJ1-5): DGGITQSPKYLFRKEGQNVTLSCEQNLNHDAMYWYRQDPGQGLRLIYYSQIVNDFQKGDIAEGYSVSREKKESFPLTVTSAQKNPTAFYLCASSIDQGNGNQPQHFGDGTRLSIL.

This sequence joins TRBV6-5 and TRBJ2-2; D perhaps matches TRBD2 (5 bases). V lost 7 bases and J lost 7, with 10 bases in between. Germline CDR1 MNHEY, CDR2 SVGAGI. CDR3 length: 12 amino acids. This chain's CDR3 is CASIKEDGELFF. As DNA, the CDR3 is TGTGCCAGCATTAAGGAGGACGGGGAGCTGTTTTTT.

The chain uses TRBV7-2 and TRBJ2-2, with D possibly called TRBD1 or TRBD2 (5 bases each). The V gene's germline CDR1 is SGHTA and CDR2 FQGNSA. V lost 2 bases to trimming and J lost 4 bases, with 11 bases between them. The CDR3 contains 15 residues. CDR3 protein: CASSLWGGLTGELFF. The CDR3, as DNA: TGTGCCAGCAGCTTATGGGGCGGGCTCACCGGGGAGCTGTTTTTT. The whole variable domain, filled in from reference TRBV7-2 and TRBJ2-2, reads GAGVSQSPSNKVTEKGKDVELRCDPISGHTALYWYRQSLGQGLEFLIYFQGNSAPDKSGLPSDRFSAERTGGSVSTLTIQRTQQEDSAVYLCASSLWGGLTGELFFGEGSRLTVL.

A word on this clone: This sample includes further DNA sequences coding for the same CDR3. This chain links TRBV7-2 with TRBJ1-5, with D hard to call. Per germline, CDR1 SGHTA and CDR2 FQGNSA. Deletions cut 5 bases from V and 4 bases from J, with 6 bases between. The CDR3 covers 12 residues. The CDR3 reads CASSPSNQPQHF. In DNA, the CDR3 is TGTGCCAGCAGCCCATCAAATCAGCCCCAGCATTTT.

The rearrangement joins TRBV19 to TRBJ2-1; D gene unclear. CDR3 length equals 12 residues. The germline CDR1 and CDR2 sequences are LNHDA and SQIVND (reference sequence). The V end was cut by 1 base, the J end by 6 bases, with 4 bases between. CDR3 sequence: CASSIAVNEQFF. CDR3 DNA: TGTGCCAGTAGTATAGCTGTCAATGAGCAGTTCTTC.

J is TRBJ2-1 and V is TRBV7-3; 13 bases fit TRBD2. V trimming: 4 bases; J trimming: 9 bases; junction bases outside the gene matches: 6. CDR1 SGHTA and CDR2 FQGTGA come from the germline V gene. The CDR3 spans 15 residues. The CDR3 DNA follows: TGTGCCAGCAGCTCCGGACTAGCGGGGGAGGGTGAGCAGTTCTTC. Encoded protein: CASSSGLAGEGEQFF.

This clone showed up just once. CDR3 sequence reads: CASRGQLNNEQFF. Here the CDR3 DNA reads TGTGCCAGCAGAGGACAGCTTAACAATGAGCAGTTCTTC. This chain uses TRBV25-1 with TRBJ2-1, with D tentatively TRBD1 (6 bases). This CDR3 spans 13 amino acids. The V end was cut by 6 bases, the J end by 5 bases, with 11 bases between. CDR1 is MGHDK and CDR2 is SYGVNS in the germline V gene.

This rearrangement joins TRBV7-6 to TRBJ2-1, with D hard to call. In germline, CDR1 is SGHVS, CDR2 FNYEAQ. The CDR3 extends over 16 amino acids. Trimming shortened V by 3 bases and J by 7 bases, and 19 bases separated the two germline ends. The CDR3 spells CASSFEVSRVQNEQFF. The CDR3 region has the DNA TGTGCCAGCAGCTTTGAGGTCTCACGAGTCCAGAATGAGCAGTTCTTC. Based on the CDR3 plus reference TRBV7-6 and TRBJ2-1, the full variable domain is GAGVSQSPRYKVTKRGQDVALRCDPISGHVSLYWYRQALGQGPEFLTYFNYEAQQDKSGLPNDRFSAERPEGSISTLTIQRTEQRDSAMYRCASSFEVSRVQNEQFFGPGTRLTVL.

V gene TRBV19 combines with J gene TRBJ2-1; 7 bases are shared with TRBD1. Germline CDR1 LNHDA, CDR2 SQIVND (reference sequence). V lost 10 bases and J lost 2; bases outside the gene matches: 8. The CDR3 sequence is 14 residues long. The CDR3 sequence: CATRQGNPYNEQFF. For the CDR3, the DNA is TGTGCCACGAGACAGGGCAACCCCTACAATGAGCAGTTCTTC.

The chain links TRBV6-1 to TRBJ1-2; D unresolved. The germline gives CDR1 MNHNS, CDR2 SASEGT. The V end was cut by 4 bases, the J end by 2 bases, with 11 bases between. The CDR3 loop spans 14 amino acids. As DNA, the CDR3 is TGTGCCAGCAGTGCCCGTTCGGGGAACTATGGCTACACCTTC. Amino acid sequence: CASSARSGNYGYTF.

The chain uses TRBV13 and TRBJ1-2; D is perhaps TRBD1 (5 bases). Germline V gene data show CDR1 as PRHDT and CDR2 as FYEKMQ (reference sequence). The ends were cut back, 1 base at V and 7 bases at J, with 10 bases in the middle. This CDR3 contains 13 residues. The CDR3 sequence: CASSLVARGGYTF. CDR3 DNA: TGTGCCAGCAGCTTAGTAGCTAGGGGTGGCTACACCTTC.

This clone has more than one count but fewer than ten. The genes are TRBV9 and TRBJ2-7; D may match TRBD1 or TRBD2 (5 bases each). The CDR3 has 14 amino acids. V lost 4 bases and J lost 1, with 12 bases in between. CDR1 and CDR2 from the germline V gene are SGDLS and YYNGEE. CDR3 amino acids: CASSPGDASYEQYF. The CDR3 DNA is TGTGCCAGCAGCCCTGGGGACGCTTCCTACGAGCAGTACTTC.

Remarks on this clone: The sample carries other DNA sequences with the same CDR3. The chain combines TRBV20-1 with TRBJ2-3; D gene uncertain. The CDR3 contains 11 residues. V was trimmed by 6 bases and J by 6 bases, leaving 10 bases between them. Looked up from germline, CDR1 is DFQATT and CDR2 is SNEGSKA (reference sequence). CDR3 in amino acids: CSAPRADTQYF. The CDR3 coding sequence is TGCAGTGCCCCCCGGGCCGATACGCAGTATTTT.

CDR3 nucleotides: TGTGCCAGCAGCTTCACAGGTCCGGTTGAGCAGTTCTTC. As protein: CASSFTGPVEQFF. V and J are TRBV7-6 and TRBJ2-1; weak D call: TRBD1 (5 bases). V lost 3 bases, J lost 9 bases, and 12 bases lay in between. CDR3 length equals 13 residues. CDR1 is SGHVS, CDR2 FNYEAQ, per germline.

J is TRBJ1-1 and V is TRBV18; D unresolved. V lost 3 bases, J lost 5 bases, and 13 bases lay in between. The CDR3 sequence is 14 residues long. Germline V gives CDR1 KGHSH, CDR2 LQKENI. The CDR3 reads CASSPDVLGTEAFF. Here the CDR3 DNA reads TGTGCCAGCTCACCCGACGTCTTGGGAACTGAAGCTTTCTTT. Supplemented by reference TRBV18 and TRBJ1-1, the full variable domain reads NAGVMQNPRHLVRRRGQEARLRCSPMKGHSHVYWYRQLPEEGLKFMVYLQKENIIDESGMPKERFSAEFPKEGPSILRIQQVVRGDSAAYFCASSPDVLGTEAFFGQGTRLTVV.

The rearrangement uses TRBV18 and TRBJ2-7; no definite D call. Trimming shortened V by 3 bases and J by 1 base, and 13 bases separated the two germline ends. The germline V gene has CDR1 KGHSH and CDR2 LQKENI. The CDR3 totals 15 residues. CDR3 coding DNA: TGTGCCAGCTCACCTATCAGCACTCATTCCTACGAGCAGTACTTC. The encoded protein is CASSPISTHSYEQYF.

The chain is built from TRBV10-3 and TRBJ2-2; 9 nucleotides agree with TRBD1. The CDR3 loop spans 14 amino acids. Germline V lookup: CDR1 ENHRY, CDR2 SYGVKD. Trimming removed 7 bases from V and 6 bases from J; junction bases left unmatched: 6. The CDR3 region has the DNA TGTGCCATCAAGGGACAGGGAGTCTCCGGGGAGCTGTTTTTT. Amino acid sequence: CAIKGQGVSGELFF.

The V call is TRBV2, the J call TRBJ1-4; tentatively, D is TRBD1 (5 bases). Germline-derived CDR1 and CDR2 are SNHLY and FYNNEI. V was cut by 4 bases and J by 5 bases, with 11 bases left in between. The CDR3 spans 14 residues. The CDR3 DNA sequence: TGTGCCAGCAGTGTCGGACACGTCAATGAAAAACTGTTTTTT. Its translation is CASSVGHVNEKLFF. The whole variable domain, remainder taken from reference TRBV2 and TRBJ1-4, is EPEVTQTPSHQVTQMGQEVILRCVPISNHLYFYWYRQILGQKVEFLVSFYNNEISEKSEIFDDQFSVERPDGSNFTLKIRSTKLEDSAMYFCASSVGHVNEKLFFGSGTQLSVL.

The gene calls are TRBV21-1 and TRBJ2-5; TRBD2 was called by the table and not checked on the DNA. TRBV21-1 is reported as a pseudogene. This CDR3 region has 13 residues. The CDR3 spells CASSGTALETQYF. As DNA, the CDR3 is TGTGCCAGCAGCGGGACTGCACTAGAGACCCAGTACTTC.

The chain combines TRBV21-1 with TRBJ1-1. TRBV21-1 is given as a pseudogene. The CDR3 loop spans 15 amino acids. The CDR3 loop is CASSNPWVGGPEAFF. Written as DNA, the CDR3 is TGTGCCAGCAGCAATCCCTGGGTGGGGGGCCCAGAAGCTTTCTTT.

The V and J genes are TRBV19 and TRBJ1-5; 9 bases agree with TRBD1. V was clipped by 8 bases and J by 3 bases; unmatched bases: 8. Germline V gives CDR1 LNHDA, CDR2 SQIVND (reference sequence). The CDR3 runs 15 residues. The CDR3 DNA reads TGTGCCAGTCGTGCTGGACAGGGGAACAATCAGCCCCAGCATTTT. Its translation is CASRAGQGNNQPQHF.

The chain combines TRBV18 with TRBJ2-1; D remains ambiguous. The germline gives CDR1 KGHSH, CDR2 LQKENI. The V end was cut by 2 bases, the J end by 10 bases, with 15 bases between. The CDR3 has 14 residues. The CDR3: CASSPSLSIREQFF. The CDR3 DNA is TGTGCCAGCTCACCAAGCTTGTCTATTCGCGAGCAGTTCTTC.

The chain employs TRBV19 and TRBJ2-6; 10 bases match TRBD1. The CDR3 is 18 residues long. The V gene end was trimmed by 4 bases and the J gene end by 0 bases; junction bases not matched to a gene: 6. The germline CDR1 and CDR2 sequences are LNHDA and SQIVND (reference sequence). CDR3 loop: CASSNRDRGPSGANVLTF. DNA of the CDR3: TGTGCCAGTAGTAACCGGGACAGGGGCCCCTCTGGGGCCAACGTCCTGACTTTC.

The chain is built from TRBV6-6 and TRBJ2-5; D possibly corresponds to TRBD2 (5 bases). Germline assignment: CDR1 MNHNY and CDR2 SVGAGI (reference sequence). V was shortened by 0 bases and J by 4 bases, with 9 bases between the two germline ends. The CDR3 consists of 14 residues. The CDR3 here is CASSYSQAGETQYF. CDR3 in DNA: TGTGCCAGCAGTTACTCGCAGGCGGGAGAGACCCAGTACTTC.

J is TRBJ1-2 and V is TRBV7-9; tentative D call: TRBD1 (5 bases). Germline CDR1 and CDR2: SEHNR and FQNEAQ (reference sequence). V was cut by 3 bases and J by 4 bases, with 9 bases left in between. This CDR3 has 13 residues. CDR3 DNA sequence: TGTGCCAGCAGCTTCGCCGGGGCCTATGGCTACACCTTC. Its protein product is CASSFAGAYGYTF.